The sequence of this TCR beta chain was determined in a study of PD-L1 blockade in urothelial cancer. Some clones are missing from TCRdb's copy, which holds only in-frame ones; the method was immunoSEQ multiplex PCR. The top ten clones hold 2% to 2.5% of a sample with about 100,000 clones, about 85% of them seen once. Trimming took 3 bases from V and 0 from J, leaving 12 bases between them. Germline CDR1 and CDR2: MNHEY and SMNVEV (reference sequence). This CDR3 is built from 17 residues. The chain combines TRBV27 with TRBJ2-6; D is unresolved. Sequenced material: PBMCs, taken around atezolizumab (anti-PD-L1) treatment. The origin of this receptor is a man between 50 and 59 years old with urothelial cancer. For the CDR3, the DNA is TGTGCCAGCAGTTTTGGCGGAGCACTCTCTGGGGCCAACGTCCTGACTTTC. Amino acids: CASSFGGALSGANVLTF.